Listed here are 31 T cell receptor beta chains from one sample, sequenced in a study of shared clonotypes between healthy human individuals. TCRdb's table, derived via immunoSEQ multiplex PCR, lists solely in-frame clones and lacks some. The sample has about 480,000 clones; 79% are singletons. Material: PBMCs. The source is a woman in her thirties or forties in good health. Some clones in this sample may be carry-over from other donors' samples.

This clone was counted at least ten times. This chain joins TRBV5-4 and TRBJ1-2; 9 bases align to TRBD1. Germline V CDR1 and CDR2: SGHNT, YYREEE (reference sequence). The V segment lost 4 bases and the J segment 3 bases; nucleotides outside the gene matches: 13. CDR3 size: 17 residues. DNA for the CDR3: TGTGCCAGCAGCCGGACAGGGGCCGTGCAACCTTACTATGGCTACACCTTC. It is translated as CASSRTGAVQPYYGYTF.

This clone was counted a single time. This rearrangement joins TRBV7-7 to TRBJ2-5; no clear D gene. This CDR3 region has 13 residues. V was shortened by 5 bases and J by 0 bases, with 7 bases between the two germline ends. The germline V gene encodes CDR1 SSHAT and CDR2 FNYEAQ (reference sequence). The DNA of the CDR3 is TGTGCCAGCAGCGACCCCAACCAAGAGACCCAGTACTTC. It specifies CASSDPNQETQYF.

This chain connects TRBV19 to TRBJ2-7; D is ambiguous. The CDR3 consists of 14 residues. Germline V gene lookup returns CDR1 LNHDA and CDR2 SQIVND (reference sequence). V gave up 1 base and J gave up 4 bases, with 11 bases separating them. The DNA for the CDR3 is TGTGCCAGTAGTATAGCCGGGCCATCGTACGAGCAGTACTTC. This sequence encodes CASSIAGPSYEQYF.

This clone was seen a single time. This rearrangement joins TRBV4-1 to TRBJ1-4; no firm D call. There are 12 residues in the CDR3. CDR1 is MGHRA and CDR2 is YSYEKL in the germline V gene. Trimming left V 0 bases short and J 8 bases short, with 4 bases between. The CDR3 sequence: CASSQDREKLFF. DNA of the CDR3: TGCGCCAGCAGCCAAGACAGGGAAAAACTGTTTTTT.

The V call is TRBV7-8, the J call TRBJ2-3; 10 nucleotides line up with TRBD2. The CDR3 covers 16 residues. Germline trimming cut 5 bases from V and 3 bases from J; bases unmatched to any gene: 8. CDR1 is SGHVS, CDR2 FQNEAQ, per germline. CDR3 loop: CASSTEGLAITDTQYF. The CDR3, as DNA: TGTGCCAGCAGCACCGAGGGACTAGCGATTACAGATACGCAGTATTTT.

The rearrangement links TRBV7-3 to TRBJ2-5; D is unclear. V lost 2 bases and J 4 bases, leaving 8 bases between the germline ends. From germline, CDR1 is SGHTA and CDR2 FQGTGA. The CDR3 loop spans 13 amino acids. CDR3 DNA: TGTGCCAGCAGCTTAGGATCGGGAGAGACCCAGTACTTC. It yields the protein CASSLGSGETQYF.

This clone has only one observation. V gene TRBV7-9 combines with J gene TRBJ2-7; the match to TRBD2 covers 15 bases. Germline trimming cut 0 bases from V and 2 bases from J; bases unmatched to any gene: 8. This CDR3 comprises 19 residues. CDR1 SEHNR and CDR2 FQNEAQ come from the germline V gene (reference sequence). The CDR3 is CASSLASGLAGGPPYEQYF. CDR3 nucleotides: TGTGCCAGCAGCTTAGCGTCCGGACTAGCGGGAGGGCCCCCCTACGAGCAGTACTTC.

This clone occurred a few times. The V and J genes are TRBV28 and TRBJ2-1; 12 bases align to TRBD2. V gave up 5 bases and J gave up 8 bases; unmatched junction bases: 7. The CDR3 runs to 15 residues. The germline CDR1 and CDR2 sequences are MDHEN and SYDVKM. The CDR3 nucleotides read TGTGCCAGCAGTGAAACTAGCGGGAGGTCTGATGAGCAGTTCTTC. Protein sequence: CASSETSGRSDEQFF.

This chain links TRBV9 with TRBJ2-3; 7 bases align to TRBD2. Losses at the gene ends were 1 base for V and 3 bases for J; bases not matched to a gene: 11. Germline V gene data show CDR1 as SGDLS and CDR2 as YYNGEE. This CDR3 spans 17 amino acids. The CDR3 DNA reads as TGTGCCAGCAGCGTAAGTCTAGCGGCCGGCGGGACAGATACGCAGTATTTT. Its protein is CASSVSLAAGGTDTQYF.

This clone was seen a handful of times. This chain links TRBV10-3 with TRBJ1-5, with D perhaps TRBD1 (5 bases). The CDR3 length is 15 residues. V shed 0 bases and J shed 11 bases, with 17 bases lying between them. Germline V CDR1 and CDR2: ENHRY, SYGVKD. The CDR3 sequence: CAISESLNRGSAQHF. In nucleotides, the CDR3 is TGTGCCATCAGTGAGTCCCTAAACCGGGGGTCAGCCCAGCATTTT.

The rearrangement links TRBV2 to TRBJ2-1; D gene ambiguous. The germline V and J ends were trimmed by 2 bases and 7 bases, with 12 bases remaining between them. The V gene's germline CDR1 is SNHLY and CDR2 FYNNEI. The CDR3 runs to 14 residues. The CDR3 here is CASSEWASYNEQFF. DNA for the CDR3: TGTGCCAGCAGTGAATGGGCTAGTTATAATGAGCAGTTCTTC.

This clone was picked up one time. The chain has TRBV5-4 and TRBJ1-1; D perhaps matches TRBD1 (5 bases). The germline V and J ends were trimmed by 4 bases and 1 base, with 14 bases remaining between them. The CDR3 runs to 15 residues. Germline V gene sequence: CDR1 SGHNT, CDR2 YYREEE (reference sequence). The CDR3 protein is CASSTAAGPNTEAFF. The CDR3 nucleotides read TGTGCCAGCAGCACCGCCGCAGGGCCGAACACTGAAGCTTTCTTT.

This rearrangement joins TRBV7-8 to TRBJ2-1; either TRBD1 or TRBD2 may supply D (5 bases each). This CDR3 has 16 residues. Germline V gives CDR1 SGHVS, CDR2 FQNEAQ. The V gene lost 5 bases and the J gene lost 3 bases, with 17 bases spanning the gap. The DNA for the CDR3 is TGTGCCAGCAGCGTACTAGGACAAAGTTACTACAATGAGCAGTTCTTC. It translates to CASSVLGQSYYNEQFF.

The CDR3 region is CASSSPGSYEQYF. DNA of the CDR3: TGTGCCAGCAGCTCCCCAGGGTCCTACGAGCAGTACTTC. The chain recombines TRBV9 with TRBJ2-7; possible D gene TRBD1, 5 bases. CDR1 and CDR2 (germline): SGDLS, YYNGEE. V was shortened by 4 bases and J by 1 base, with 9 bases between the two germline ends. The CDR3 covers 13 residues.

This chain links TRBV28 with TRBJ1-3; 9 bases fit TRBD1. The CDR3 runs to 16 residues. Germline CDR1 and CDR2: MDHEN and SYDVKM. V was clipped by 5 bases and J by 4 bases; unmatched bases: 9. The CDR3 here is CASSTVGQGYGNTIYF. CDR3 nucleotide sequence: TGTGCCAGCAGTACCGTGGGACAGGGTTACGGAAACACCATATATTTT. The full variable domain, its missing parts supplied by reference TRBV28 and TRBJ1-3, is DVKVTQSSRYLVKRTGEKVFLECVQDMDHENMFWYRQDPGLGLRLIYFSYDVKMKEKGDIPEGYSVSREKKERFSLILESASTNQTSMYLCASSTVGQGYGNTIYFGEGSWLTVV.

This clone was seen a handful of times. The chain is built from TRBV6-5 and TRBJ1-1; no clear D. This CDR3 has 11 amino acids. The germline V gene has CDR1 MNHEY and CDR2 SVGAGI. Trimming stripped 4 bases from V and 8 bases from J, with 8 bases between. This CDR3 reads CASSSSLEAFF. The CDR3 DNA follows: TGTGCCAGCAGTTCGTCCCTAGAAGCTTTCTTT.

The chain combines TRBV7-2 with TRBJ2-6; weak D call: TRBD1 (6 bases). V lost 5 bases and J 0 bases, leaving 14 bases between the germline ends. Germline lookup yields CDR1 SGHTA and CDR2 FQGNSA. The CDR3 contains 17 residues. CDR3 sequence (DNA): TGTGCCAGCAGCCCTCGGACAGTCTCCTCTGGGGCCAACGTCCTGACTTTC. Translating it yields CASSPRTVSSGANVLTF.

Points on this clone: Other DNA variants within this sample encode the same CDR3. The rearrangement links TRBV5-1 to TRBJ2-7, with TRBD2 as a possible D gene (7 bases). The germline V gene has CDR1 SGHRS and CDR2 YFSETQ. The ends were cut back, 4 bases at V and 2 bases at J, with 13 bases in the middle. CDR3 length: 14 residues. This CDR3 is CASSPEGGPYEQYF. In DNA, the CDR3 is TGCGCCAGCAGCCCGGAGGGGGGGCCCTACGAGCAGTACTTC.

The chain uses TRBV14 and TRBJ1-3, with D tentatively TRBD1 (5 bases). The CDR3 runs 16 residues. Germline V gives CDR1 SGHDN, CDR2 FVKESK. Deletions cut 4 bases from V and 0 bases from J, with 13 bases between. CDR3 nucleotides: TGTGCCAGCAGCCTGAGACAGACGATCTCTGGAAACACCATATATTTT. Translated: CASSLRQTISGNTIYF. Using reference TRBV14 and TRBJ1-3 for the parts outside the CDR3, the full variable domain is EAGVTQFPSHSVIEKGQTVTLRCDPISGHDNLYWYRRVMGKEIKFLLHFVKESKQDESGMPNNRFLAERTGGTYSTLKVQPAELEDSGVYFCASSLRQTISGNTIYFGEGSWLTVV.

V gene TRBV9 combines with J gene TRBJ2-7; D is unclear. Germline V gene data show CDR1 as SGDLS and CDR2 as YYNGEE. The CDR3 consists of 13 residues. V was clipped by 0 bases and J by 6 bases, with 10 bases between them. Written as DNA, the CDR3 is TGTGCCAGCAGCGTAGATCCCGGCGGCGAGCAGTACTTC. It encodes CASSVDPGGEQYF. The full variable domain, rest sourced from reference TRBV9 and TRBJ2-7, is DSGVTQTPKHLITATGQRVTLRCSPRSGDLSVYWYQQSLDQGLQFLIQYYNGEERAKGNILERFSAQQFPDLHSELNLSSLELGDSALYFCASSVDPGGEQYFGPGTRLTVT.

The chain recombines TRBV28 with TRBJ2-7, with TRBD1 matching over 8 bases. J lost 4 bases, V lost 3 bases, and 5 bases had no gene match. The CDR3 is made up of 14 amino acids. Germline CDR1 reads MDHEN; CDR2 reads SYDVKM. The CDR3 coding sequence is TGTGCCAGCAGTTTGGCGGACAGGGCGTACGAGCAGTACTTC. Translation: CASSLADRAYEQYF.

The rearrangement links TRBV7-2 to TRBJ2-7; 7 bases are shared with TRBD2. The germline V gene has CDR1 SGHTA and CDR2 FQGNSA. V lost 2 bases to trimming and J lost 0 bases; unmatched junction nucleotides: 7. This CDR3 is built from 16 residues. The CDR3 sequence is CASSLMASGNSYEQYF. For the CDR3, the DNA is TGTGCCAGCAGCTTAATGGCTAGCGGAAACTCCTACGAGCAGTACTTC.

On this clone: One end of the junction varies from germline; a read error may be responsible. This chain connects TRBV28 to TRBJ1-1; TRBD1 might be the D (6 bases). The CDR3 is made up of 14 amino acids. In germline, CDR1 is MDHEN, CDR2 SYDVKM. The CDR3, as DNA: TGTGCCAGCAGCTTAAACGGGGACATCACTGAAGCTTCCTTT. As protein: CASSLNGDITEASF.

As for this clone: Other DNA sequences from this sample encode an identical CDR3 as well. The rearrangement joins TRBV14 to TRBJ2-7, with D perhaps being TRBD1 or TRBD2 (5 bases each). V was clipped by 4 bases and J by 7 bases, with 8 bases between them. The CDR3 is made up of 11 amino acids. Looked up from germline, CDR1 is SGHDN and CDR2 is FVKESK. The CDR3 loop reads CASSLGGEQYF. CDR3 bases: TGTGCCAGCAGCCTTGGGGGTGAGCAGTACTTC. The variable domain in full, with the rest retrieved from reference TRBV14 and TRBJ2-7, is EAGVTQFPSHSVIEKGQTVTLRCDPISGHDNLYWYRRVMGKEIKFLLHFVKESKQDESGMPNNRFLAERTGGTYSTLKVQPAELEDSGVYFCASSLGGEQYFGPGTRLTVT.

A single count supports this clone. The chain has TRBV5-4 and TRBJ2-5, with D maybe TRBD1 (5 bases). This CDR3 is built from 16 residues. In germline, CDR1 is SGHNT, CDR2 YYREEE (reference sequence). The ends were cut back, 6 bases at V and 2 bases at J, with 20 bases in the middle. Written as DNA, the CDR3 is TGTGCCAGCACGCCCACGCCCTCGACAGTACAAGAGACCCAGTACTTC. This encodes CASTPTPSTVQETQYF.

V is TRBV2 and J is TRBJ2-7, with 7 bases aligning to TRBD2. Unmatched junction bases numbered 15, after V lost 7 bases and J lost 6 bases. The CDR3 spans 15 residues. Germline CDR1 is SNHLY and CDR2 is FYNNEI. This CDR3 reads CASKTGTTRTLEQYF. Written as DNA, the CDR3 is TGTGCCAGCAAGACCGGGACTACTCGAACCCTCGAGCAGTACTTC. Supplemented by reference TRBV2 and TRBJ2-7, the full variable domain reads EPEVTQTPSHQVTQMGQEVILRCVPISNHLYFYWYRQILGQKVEFLVSFYNNEISEKSEIFDDQFSVERPDGSNFTLKIRSTKLEDSAMYFCASKTGTTRTLEQYFGPGTRLTVT.

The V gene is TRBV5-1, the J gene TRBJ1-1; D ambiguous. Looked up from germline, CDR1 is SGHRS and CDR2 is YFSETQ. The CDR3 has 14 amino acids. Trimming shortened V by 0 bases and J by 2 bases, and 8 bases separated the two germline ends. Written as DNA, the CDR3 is TGCGCCAGCAGCTTGGTCTTGGAAAACACTGAAGCTTTCTTT. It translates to CASSLVLENTEAFF.

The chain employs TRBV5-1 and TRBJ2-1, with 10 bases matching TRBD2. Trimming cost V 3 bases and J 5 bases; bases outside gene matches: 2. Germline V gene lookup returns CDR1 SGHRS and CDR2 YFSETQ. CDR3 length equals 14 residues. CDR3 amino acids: CASSWTSGNNEQFF. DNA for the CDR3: TGCGCCAGCAGCTGGACTAGCGGAAACAATGAGCAGTTCTTC. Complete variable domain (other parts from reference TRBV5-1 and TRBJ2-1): KAGVTQTPRYLIKTRGQQVTLSCSPISGHRSVSWYQQTPGQGLQFLFEYFSETQRNKGNFPGRFSGRQFSNSRSEMNVSTLELGDSALYLCASSWTSGNNEQFFGPGTRLTVL.

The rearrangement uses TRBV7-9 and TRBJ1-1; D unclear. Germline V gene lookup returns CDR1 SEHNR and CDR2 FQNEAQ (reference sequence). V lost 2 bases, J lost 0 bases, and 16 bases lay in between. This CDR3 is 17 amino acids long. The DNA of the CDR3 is TGTGCCAGCAGCTTACTCTTCGCTTCAGGATTGAACACTGAAGCTTTCTTT. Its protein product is CASSLLFASGLNTEAFF.

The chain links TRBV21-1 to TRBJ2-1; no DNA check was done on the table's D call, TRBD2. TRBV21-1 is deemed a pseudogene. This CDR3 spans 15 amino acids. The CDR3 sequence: CASSKDGSSYNEQFF. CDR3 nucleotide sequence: TGTGCCAGCAGCAAAGACGGGAGCTCCTACAATGAGCAGTTCTTC.

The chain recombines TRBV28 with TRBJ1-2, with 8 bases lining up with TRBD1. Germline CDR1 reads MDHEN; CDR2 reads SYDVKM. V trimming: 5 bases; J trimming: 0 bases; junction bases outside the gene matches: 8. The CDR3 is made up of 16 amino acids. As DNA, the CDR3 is TGTGCCAGCAGTCGGACAGGGATCGTGGCTAACTATGGCTACACCTTC. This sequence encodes CASSRTGIVANYGYTF.